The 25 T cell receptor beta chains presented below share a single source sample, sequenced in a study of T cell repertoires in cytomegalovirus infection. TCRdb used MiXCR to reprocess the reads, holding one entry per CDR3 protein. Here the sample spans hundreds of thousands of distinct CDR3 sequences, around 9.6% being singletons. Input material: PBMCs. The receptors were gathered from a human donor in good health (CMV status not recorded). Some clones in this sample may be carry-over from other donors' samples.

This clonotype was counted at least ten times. CDR3 coding DNA: TGTGCCAGCAGCTCCTACCGGGACAGGGGGAAAATTGAGCAGTTCTTC. Translated: CASSSYRDRGKIEQFF. J is TRBJ2-1 and V is TRBV7-9; the match to TRBD1 covers 11 bases. Germline CDR1 reads SEHNR; CDR2 reads FQNEAQ (reference sequence). The CDR3 covers 16 residues. Trimming at V came to 4 bases and at J to 9 bases, leaving 11 bases not matched to a gene.

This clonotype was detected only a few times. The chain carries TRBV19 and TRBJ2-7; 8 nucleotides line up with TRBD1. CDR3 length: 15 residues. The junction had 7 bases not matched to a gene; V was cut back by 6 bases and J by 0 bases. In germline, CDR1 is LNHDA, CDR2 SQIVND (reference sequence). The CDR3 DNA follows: TGTGCCAGTAGCAGATTCGGACAGGGCTCCTACGAGCAGTACTTC. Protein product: CASSRFGQGSYEQYF.

CDR3 nucleotides: TGCAGCGTTAGTGAAGGCGGGCAGAGCACAGATACGCAGTATTTT. Its protein is CSVSEGGQSTDTQYF. V and J are TRBV29-1 and TRBJ2-3, with D maybe TRBD2 (5 bases). Germline CDR1 reads SQVTM; CDR2 reads ANQGSEA. The CDR3 is 15 residues long. V was pared by 5 bases and J by 0 bases, with 15 bases between.

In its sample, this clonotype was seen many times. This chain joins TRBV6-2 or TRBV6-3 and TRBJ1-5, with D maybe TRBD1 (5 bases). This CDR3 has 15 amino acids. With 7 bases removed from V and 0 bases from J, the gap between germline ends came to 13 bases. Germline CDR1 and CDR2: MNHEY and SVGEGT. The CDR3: CASTSGRSSNQPQHF. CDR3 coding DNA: TGTGCCAGCACGTCGGGACGGAGTAGCAATCAGCCCCAGCATTTT.

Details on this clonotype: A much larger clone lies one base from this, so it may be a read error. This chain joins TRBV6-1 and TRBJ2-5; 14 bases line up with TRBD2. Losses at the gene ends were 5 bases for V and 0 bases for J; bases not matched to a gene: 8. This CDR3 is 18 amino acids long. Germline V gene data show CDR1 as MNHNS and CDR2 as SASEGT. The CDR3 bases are TGTGCCAGCAGTCTGGGACTAGCGGGGGCCCTTAACCAAGAGACCCAGTACTTC. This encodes CASSLGLAGALNQETQYF.

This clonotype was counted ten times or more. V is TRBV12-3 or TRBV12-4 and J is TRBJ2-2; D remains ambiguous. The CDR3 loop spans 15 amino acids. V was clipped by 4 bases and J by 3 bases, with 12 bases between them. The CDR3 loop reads CASSSDAGYTGELFF. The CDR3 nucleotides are TGTGCCAGCAGTTCGGACGCAGGATACACCGGGGAGCTGTTTTTT.

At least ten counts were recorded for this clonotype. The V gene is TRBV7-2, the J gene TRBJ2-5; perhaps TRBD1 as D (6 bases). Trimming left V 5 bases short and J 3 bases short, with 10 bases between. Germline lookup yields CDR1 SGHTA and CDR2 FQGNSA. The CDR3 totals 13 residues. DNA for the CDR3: TGTGCCAGCAGCCCACAGGGAGAAGAGACCCAGTACTTC. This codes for CASSPQGEETQYF.

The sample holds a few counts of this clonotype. CDR3 sequence (DNA): TGTGCCAGCAGACTAGCGGGGGGATCTGATACGCAGTATTTT. Amino acid sequence: CASRLAGGSDTQYF. The chain carries TRBV27 and TRBJ2-3, with 12 bases matching TRBD2. V lost 6 bases and J lost 6; bases outside the gene matches: 4. The CDR3 has 14 amino acids. Germline CDR1 reads MNHEY; CDR2 reads SMNVEV (reference sequence).

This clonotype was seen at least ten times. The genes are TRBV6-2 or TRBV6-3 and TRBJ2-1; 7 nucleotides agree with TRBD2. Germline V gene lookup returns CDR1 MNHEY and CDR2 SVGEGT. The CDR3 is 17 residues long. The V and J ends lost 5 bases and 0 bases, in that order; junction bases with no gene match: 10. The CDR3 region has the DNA TGTGCCAGCAGTCTTTCCGGGGGGTTTAGCTCCTACAATGAGCAGTTCTTC. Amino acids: CASSLSGGFSSYNEQFF.

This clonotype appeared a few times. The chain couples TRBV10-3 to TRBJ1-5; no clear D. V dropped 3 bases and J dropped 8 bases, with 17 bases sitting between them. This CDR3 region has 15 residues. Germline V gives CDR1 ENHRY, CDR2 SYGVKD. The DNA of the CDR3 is TGTGCCATCAGTGACGCACCGGAGGGAGGTAAGCCCCAGCATTTT. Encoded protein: CAISDAPEGGKPQHF.

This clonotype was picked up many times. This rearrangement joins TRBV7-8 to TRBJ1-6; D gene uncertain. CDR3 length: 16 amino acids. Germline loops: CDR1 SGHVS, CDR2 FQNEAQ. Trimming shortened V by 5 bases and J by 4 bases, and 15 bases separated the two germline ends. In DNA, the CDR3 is TGTGCCAGCAGCAATACCGAGTGGGTATATAATTCACCCCTCCACTTT. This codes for CASSNTEWVYNSPLHF.

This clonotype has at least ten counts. CDR3 protein: CASSGPDTQPQHF. The DNA for the CDR3 is TGTGCCAGCAGCGGCCCCGATACTCAGCCCCAGCATTTT. J is TRBJ1-5 and V is TRBV14; D gene unclear. The CDR3 is made up of 13 amino acids. V gave up 5 bases and J gave up 6 bases, with 11 bases separating them. Germline V gene data show CDR1 as SGHDN and CDR2 as FVKESK.

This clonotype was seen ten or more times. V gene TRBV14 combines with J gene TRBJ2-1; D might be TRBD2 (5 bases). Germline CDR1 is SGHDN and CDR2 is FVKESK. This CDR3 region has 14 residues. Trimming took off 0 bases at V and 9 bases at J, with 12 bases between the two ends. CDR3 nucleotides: TGTGCCAGCAGCCAAGATTCCAGAACTAGTGAGCAGTTCTTC. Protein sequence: CASSQDSRTSEQFF. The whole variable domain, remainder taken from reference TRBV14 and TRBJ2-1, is EAGVTQFPSHSVIEKGQTVTLRCDPISGHDNLYWYRRVMGKEIKFLLHFVKESKQDESGMPNNRFLAERTGGTYSTLKVQPAELEDSGVYFCASSQDSRTSEQFFGPGTRLTVL.

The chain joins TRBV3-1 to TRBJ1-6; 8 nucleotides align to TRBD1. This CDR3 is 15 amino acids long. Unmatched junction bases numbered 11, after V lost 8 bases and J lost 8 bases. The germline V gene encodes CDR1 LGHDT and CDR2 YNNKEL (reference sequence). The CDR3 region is CASGRGRGRDSPLHF. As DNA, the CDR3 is TGTGCCAGCGGCCGAGGCAGGGGGCGAGATTCACCCCTCCACTTT. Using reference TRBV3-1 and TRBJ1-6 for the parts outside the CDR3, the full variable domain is DTAVSQTPKYLVTQMGNDKSIKCEQNLGHDTMYWYKQDSKKFLKIMFSYNNKELIINETVPNRFSPKSPDKAHLNLHINSLELGDSAVYFCASGRGRGRDSPLHFGNGTRLTVT.

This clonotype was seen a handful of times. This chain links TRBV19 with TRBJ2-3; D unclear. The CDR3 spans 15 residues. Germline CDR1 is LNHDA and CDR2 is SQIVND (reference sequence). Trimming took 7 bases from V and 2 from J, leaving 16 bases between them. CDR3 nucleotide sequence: TGTGCCAGTACCAACACCGGGTCCGACACAGATACGCAGTATTTT. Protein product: CASTNTGSDTDTQYF.

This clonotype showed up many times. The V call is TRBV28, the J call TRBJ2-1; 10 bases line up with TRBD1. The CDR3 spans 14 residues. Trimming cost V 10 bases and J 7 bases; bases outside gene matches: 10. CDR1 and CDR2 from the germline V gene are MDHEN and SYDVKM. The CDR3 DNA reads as TGTGCCACCAAAAGACAGGGGGCGTGGAATGAGCAGTTCTTC. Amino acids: CATKRQGAWNEQFF.

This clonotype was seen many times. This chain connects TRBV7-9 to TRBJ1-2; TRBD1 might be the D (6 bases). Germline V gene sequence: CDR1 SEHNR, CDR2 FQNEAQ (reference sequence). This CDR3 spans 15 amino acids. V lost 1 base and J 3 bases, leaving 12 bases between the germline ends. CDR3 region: CASSLGDIRDYGYTF. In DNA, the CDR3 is TGTGCCAGCAGCTTAGGGGACATAAGAGACTATGGCTACACCTTC.

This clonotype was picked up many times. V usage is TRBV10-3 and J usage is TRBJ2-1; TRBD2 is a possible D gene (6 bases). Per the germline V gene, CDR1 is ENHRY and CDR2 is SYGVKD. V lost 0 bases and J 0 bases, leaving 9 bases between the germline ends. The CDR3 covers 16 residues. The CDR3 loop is CAISESMGGSYNEQFF. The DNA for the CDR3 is TGTGCCATCAGTGAGTCGATGGGGGGCTCCTACAATGAGCAGTTCTTC.

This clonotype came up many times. This CDR3 reads CASSLPANYGYTF. CDR3 sequence (DNA): TGTGCCAGCAGTTTACCAGCAAACTATGGCTACACCTTC. The rearrangement links TRBV12-3 or TRBV12-4 to TRBJ1-2; D is uncertain. Trimming shortened V by 2 bases and J by 2 bases, and 6 bases separated the two germline ends. The CDR3 extends over 13 amino acids.

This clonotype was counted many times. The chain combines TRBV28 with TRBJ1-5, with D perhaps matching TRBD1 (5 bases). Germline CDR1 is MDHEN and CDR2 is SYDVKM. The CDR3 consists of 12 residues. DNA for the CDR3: TGTGCTTGGGGGGTCCCCGGACAGCCCCAGCATTTT. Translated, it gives CAWGVPGQPQHF.

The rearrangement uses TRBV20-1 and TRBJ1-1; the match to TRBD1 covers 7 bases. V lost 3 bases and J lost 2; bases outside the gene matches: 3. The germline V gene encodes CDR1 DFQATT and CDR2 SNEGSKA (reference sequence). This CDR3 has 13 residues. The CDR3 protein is CSARGTENTEAFF. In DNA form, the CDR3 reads TGCAGTGCTAGGGGGACAGAAAACACTGAAGCTTTCTTT.

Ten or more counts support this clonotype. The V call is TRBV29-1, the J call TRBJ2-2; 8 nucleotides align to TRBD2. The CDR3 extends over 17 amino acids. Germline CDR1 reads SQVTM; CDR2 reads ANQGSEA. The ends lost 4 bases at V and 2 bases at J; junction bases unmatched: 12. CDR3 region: CSVVGGSGGLNTGELFF. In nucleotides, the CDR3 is TGCAGCGTTGTCGGCGGGAGCGGGGGCCTTAACACCGGGGAGCTGTTTTTT.

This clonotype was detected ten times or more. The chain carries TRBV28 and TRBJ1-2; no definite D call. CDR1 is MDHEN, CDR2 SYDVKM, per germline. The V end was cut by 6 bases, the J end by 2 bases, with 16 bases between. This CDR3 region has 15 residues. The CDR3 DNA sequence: TGTGCCAGCAGGGACTTCGACGGGAGGAACTATGGCTACACCTTC. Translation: CASRDFDGRNYGYTF.

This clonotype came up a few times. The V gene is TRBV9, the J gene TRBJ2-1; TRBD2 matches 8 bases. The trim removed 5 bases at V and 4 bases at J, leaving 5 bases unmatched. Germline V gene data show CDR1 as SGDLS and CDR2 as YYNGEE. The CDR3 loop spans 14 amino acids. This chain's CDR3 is CASRAGAVYNEQFF. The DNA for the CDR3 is TGTGCCAGCAGAGCGGGGGCGGTATACAATGAGCAGTTCTTC.

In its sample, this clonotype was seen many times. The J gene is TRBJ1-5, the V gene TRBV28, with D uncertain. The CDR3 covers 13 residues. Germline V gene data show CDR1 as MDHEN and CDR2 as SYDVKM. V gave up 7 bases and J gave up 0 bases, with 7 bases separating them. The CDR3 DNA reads TGTGCCAGCACAGAGTATAGCAATCAGCCCCAGCATTTT. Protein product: CASTEYSNQPQHF.